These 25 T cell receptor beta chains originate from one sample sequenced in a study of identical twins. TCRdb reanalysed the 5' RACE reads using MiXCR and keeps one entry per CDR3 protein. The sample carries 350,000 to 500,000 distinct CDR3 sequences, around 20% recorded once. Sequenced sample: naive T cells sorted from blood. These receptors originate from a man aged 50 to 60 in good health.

CDR3: CASSPPTSGRSPYEQYF. CDR3 nucleotides: TGTGCCAGCAGTCCCCCGACTAGCGGGAGGTCTCCTTACGAGCAGTACTTC. This chain joins TRBV28 and TRBJ2-7; 13 bases align to TRBD2. The CDR3 totals 17 residues. Germline V gene data show CDR1 as MDHEN and CDR2 as SYDVKM. The ends lost 5 bases at V and 4 bases at J; junction bases unmatched: 11. Drawing the rest from reference TRBV28 and TRBJ2-7, the complete variable domain is DVKVTQSSRYLVKRTGEKVFLECVQDMDHENMFWYRQDPGLGLRLIYFSYDVKMKEKGDIPEGYSVSREKKERFSLILESASTNQTSMYLCASSPPTSGRSPYEQYFGPGTRLTVT.

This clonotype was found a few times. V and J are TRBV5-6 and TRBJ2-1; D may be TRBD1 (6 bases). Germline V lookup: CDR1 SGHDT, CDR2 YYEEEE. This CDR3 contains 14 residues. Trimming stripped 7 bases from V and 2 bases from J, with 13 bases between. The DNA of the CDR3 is TGTGCCAGCCATTTCAGGGGCACCTACAATGAGCAGTTCTTC. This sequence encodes CASHFRGTYNEQFF.

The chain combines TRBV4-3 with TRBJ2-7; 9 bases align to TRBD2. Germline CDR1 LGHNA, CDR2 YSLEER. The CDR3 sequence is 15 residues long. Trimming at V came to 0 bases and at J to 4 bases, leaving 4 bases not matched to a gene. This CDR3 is CASSQEVSGSYEQYF. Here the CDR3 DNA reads TGCGCCAGCAGCCAAGAGGTTAGCGGGAGTTACGAGCAGTACTTC.

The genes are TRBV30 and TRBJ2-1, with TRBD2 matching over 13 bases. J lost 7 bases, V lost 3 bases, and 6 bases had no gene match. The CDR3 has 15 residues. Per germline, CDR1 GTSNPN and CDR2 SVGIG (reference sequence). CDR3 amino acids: CAWRKLAGGMNEQFF. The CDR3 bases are TGTGCCTGGAGGAAACTAGCGGGAGGGATGAATGAGCAGTTCTTC.

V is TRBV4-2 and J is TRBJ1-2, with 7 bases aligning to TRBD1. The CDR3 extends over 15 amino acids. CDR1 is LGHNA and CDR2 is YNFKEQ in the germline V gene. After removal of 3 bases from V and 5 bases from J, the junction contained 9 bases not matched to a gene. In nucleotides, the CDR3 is TGTGCCAGCAGCCAGGATCGGGACAGTTATTATGGCTACACCTTC. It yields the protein CASSQDRDSYYGYTF.

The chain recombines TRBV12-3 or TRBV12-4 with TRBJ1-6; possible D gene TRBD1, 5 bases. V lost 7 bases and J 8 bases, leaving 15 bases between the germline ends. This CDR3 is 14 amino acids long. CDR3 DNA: TGTGCCAGCACCCTTGGGGGTAGTGATTCACCCCTCCACTTT. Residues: CASTLGGSDSPLHF.

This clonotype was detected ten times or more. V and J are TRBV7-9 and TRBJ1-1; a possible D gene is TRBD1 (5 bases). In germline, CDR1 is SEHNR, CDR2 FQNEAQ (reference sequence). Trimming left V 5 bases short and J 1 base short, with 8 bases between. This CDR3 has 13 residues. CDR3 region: CASSTGQNTEAFF. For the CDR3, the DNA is TGTGCCAGCAGCACCGGACAGAACACTGAAGCTTTCTTT.

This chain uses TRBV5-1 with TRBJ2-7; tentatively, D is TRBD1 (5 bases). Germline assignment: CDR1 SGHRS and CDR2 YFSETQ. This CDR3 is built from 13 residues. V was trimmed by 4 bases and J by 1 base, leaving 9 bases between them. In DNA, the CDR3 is TGCGCCAGCAGCAGGGGCCCTTCCTACGAGCAGTACTTC. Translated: CASSRGPSYEQYF.

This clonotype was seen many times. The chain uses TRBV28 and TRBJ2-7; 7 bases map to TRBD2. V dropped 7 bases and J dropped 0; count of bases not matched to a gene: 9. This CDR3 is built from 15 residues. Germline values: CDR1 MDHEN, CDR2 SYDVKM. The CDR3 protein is CASTPWGGSSYEQYF. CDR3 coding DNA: TGTGCCAGCACCCCTTGGGGGGGGAGCTCCTACGAGCAGTACTTC. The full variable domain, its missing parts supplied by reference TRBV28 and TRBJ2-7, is DVKVTQSSRYLVKRTGEKVFLECVQDMDHENMFWYRQDPGLGLRLIYFSYDVKMKEKGDIPEGYSVSREKKERFSLILESASTNQTSMYLCASTPWGGSSYEQYFGPGTRLTVT.

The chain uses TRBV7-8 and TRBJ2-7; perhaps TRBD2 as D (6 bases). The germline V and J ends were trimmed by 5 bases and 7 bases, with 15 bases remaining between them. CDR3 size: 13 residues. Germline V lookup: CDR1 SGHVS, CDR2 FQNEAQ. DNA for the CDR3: TGTGCCAGCAGCCGGCGGGACGGTCGAGAGCAGTACTTC. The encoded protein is CASSRRDGREQYF.

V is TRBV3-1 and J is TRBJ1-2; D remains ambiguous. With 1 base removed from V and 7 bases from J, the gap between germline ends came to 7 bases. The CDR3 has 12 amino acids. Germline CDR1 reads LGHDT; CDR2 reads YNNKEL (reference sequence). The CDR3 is CASSQVSSGYTF. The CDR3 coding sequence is TGTGCCAGCAGCCAAGTTAGTTCTGGCTACACCTTC.

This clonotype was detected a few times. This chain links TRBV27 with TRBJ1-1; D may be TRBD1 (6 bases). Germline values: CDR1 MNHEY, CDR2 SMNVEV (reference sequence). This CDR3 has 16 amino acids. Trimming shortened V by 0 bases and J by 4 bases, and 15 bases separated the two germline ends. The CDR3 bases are TGTGCCAGCAGTTTATCGGGGGGGGGCAGTCCCACTGAAGCTTTCTTT. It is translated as CASSLSGGGSPTEAFF.

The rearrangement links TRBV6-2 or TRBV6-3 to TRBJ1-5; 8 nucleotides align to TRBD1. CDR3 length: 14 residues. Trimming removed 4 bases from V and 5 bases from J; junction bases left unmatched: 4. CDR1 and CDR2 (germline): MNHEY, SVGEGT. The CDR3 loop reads CASSLPGGHQPQHF. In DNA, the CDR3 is TGTGCCAGCAGTTTACCAGGGGGCCATCAGCCCCAGCATTTT.

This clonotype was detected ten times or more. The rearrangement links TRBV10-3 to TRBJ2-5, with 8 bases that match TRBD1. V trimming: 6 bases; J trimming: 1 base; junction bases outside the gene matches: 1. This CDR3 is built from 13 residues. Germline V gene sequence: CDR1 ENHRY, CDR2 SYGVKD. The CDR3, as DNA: TGTGCCATCAGGGGACAGGCCCAAGAGACCCAGTACTTC. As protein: CAIRGQAQETQYF.

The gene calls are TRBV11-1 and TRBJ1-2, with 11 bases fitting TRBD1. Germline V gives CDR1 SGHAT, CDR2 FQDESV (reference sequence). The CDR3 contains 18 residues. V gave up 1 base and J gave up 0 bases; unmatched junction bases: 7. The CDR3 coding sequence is TGTGCCAGCAGCTTAGGAGCGGACAGGGGGCAACCTAACTATGGCTACACCTTC. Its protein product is CASSLGADRGQPNYGYTF.

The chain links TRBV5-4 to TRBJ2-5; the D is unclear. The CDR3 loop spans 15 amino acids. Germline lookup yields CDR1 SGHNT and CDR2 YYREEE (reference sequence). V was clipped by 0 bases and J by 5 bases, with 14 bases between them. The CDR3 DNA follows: TGTGCCAGCAGCTTGGCTTCCACCCAAATTGAGACCCAGTACTTC. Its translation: CASSLASTQIETQYF.

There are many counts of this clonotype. CDR3 in amino acids: CASSAQTGAGEKLFF. DNA of the CDR3: TGCGCCAGCAGCGCACAGACAGGGGCGGGGGAAAAACTGTTTTTT. This chain connects TRBV5-1 to TRBJ1-4, with TRBD1 matching 8 bases. CDR3 length: 15 amino acids. V dropped 4 bases and J dropped 8; count of bases not matched to a gene: 10. CDR1 is SGHRS, CDR2 YFSETQ, per germline.

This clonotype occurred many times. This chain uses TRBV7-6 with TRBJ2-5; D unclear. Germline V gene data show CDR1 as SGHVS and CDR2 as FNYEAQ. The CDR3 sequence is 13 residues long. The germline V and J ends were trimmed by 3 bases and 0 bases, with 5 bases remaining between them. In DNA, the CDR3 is TGTGCCAGCAGCTTCGTCTACCAAGAGACCCAGTACTTC. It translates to CASSFVYQETQYF.

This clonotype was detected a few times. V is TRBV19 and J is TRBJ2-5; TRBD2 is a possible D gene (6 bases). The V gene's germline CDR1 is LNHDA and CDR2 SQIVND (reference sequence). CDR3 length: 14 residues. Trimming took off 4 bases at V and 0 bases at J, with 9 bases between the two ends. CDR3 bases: TGTGCCAGTAGTACACGGGACTACCAAGAGACCCAGTACTTC. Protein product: CASSTRDYQETQYF.

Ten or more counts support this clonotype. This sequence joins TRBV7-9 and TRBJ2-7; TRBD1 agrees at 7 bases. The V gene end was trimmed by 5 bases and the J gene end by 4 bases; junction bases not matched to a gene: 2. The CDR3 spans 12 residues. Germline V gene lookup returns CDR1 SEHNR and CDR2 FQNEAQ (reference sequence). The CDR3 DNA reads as TGTGCCAGCAGCGCACAGGGGTACGAGCAGTACTTC. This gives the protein CASSAQGYEQYF.

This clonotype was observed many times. In DNA form, the CDR3 reads TGTGCCAGCAGCTGGACTAGCGGGGGGATCACAGATACGCAGTATTTT. Translated: CASSWTSGGITDTQYF. V and J are TRBV6-1 and TRBJ2-3; 14 bases match TRBD2. The V segment lost 6 bases and the J segment 2 bases; nucleotides outside the gene matches: 4. The CDR3 runs to 16 residues. From germline, CDR1 is MNHNS and CDR2 SASEGT.

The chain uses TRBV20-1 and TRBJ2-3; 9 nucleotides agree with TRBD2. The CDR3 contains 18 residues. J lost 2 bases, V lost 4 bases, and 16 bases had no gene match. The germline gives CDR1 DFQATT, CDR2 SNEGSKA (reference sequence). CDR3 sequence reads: CSATGYSSGVRVTDTQYF. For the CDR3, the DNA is TGCAGTGCTACTGGCTATTCTAGCGGGGTCCGGGTCACAGATACGCAGTATTTT.

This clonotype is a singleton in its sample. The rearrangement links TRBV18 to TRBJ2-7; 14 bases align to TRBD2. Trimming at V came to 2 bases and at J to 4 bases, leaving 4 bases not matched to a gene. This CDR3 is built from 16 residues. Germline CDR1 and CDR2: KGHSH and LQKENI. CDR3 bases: TGTGCCAGCTCACCAGTTTGGACTAGCGGGGGGTACGAGCAGTACTTC. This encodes CASSPVWTSGGYEQYF.

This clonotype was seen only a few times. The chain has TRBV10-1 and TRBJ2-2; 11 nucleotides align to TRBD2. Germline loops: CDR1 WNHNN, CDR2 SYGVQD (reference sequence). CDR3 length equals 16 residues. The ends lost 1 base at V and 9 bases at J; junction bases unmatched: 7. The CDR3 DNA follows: TGCGCCAGCAGTGAGTTGCTAGCGGGGGGCGTCCGGGAGCTGTTTTTT. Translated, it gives CASSELLAGGVRELFF.

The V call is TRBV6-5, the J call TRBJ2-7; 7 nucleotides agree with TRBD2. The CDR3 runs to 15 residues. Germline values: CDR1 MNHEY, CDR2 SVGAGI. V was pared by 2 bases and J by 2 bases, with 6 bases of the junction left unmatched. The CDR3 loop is CASSYGLGRTYEQYF. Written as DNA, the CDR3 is TGTGCCAGCAGTTACGGACTAGGGCGGACCTACGAGCAGTACTTC.